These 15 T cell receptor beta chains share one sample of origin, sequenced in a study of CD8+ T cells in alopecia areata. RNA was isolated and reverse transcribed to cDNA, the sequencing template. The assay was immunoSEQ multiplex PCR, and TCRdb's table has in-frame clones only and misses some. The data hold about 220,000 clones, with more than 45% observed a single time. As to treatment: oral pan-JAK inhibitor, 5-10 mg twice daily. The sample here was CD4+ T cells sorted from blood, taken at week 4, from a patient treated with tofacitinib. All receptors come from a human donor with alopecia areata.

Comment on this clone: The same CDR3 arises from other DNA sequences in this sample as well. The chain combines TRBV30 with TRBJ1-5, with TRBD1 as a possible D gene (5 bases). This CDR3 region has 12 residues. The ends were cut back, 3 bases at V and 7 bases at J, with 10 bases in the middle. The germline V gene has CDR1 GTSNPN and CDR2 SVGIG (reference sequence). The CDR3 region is CAWSRGAQPQHF. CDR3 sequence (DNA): TGTGCCTGGAGCAGAGGGGCCCAGCCCCAGCATTTT.

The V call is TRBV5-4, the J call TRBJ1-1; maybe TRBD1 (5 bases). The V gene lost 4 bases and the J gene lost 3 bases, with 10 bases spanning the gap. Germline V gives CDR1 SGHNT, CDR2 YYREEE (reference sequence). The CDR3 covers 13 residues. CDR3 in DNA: TGTGCCAGCAGCCTGGCGGGGGACACTGAAGCTTTCTTT. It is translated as CASSLAGDTEAFF. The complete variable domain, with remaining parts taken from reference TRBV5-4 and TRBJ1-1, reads ETGVTQSPTHLIKTRGQQVTLRCSSQSGHNTVSWYQQALGQGPQFIFQYYREEENGRGNFPPRFSGLQFPNYSSELNVNALELDDSALYLCASSLAGDTEAFFGQGTRLTVV.

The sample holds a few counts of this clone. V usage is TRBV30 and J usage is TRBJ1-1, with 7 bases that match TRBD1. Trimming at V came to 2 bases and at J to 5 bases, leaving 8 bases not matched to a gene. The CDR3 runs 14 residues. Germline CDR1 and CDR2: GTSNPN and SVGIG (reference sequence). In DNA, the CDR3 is TGTGCCTGGAGTATGACAGGGAAGGCTACTGAAGCTTTCTTT. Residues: CAWSMTGKATEAFF.

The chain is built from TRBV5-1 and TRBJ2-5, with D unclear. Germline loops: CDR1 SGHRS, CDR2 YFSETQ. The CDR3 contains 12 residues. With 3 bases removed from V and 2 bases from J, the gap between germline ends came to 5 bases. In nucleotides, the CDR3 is TGCGCCAGCAGCTCTCATCAAGAGACCCAGTACTTC. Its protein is CASSSHQETQYF.

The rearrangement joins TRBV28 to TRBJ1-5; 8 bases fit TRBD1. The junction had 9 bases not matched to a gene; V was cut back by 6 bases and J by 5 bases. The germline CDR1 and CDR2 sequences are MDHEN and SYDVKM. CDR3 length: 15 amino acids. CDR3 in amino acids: CASRTLDRGYQPQHF. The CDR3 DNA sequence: TGTGCCAGCAGAACCCTCGACAGGGGATATCAGCCCCAGCATTTT.

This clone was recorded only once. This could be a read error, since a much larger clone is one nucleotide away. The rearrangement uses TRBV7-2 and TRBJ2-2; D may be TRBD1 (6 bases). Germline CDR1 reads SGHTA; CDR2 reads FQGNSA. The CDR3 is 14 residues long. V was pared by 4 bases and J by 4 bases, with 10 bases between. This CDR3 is CASSWTVSTGELFF. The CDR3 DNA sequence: TGTGCCAGCAGCTGGACAGTGAGCACCGGGGAGCTGTTTTTT.

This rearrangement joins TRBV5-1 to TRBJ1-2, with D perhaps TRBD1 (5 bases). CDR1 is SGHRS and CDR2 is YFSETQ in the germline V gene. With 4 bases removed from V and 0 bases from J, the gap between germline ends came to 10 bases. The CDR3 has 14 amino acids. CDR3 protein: CASSPGPTNYGYTF. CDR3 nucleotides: TGCGCCAGCAGCCCGGGACCGACTAACTATGGCTACACCTTC.

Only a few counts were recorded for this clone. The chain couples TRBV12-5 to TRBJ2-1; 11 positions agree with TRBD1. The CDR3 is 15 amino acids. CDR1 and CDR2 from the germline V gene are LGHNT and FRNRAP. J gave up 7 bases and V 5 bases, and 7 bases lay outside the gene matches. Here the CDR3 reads CASGQGQGASNEQFF. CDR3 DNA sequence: TGTGCTAGTGGTCAAGGACAGGGGGCTTCGAATGAGCAGTTCTTC.

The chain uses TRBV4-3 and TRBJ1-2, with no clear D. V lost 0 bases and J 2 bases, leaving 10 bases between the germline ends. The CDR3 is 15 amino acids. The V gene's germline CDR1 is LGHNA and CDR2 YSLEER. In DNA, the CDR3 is TGCGCCAGCAGCCAAGATACAGCGTCGAACTATGGCTACACCTTC. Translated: CASSQDTASNYGYTF.

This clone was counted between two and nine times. The CDR3 region is CASSQDRTGNQPQHF. Here the CDR3 DNA reads TGTGCCAGCAGCCAAGATCGTACAGGGAATCAGCCCCAGCATTTT. This rearrangement joins TRBV4-2 to TRBJ1-5; possibly TRBD1 for D (6 bases). Germline V gene data show CDR1 as LGHNA and CDR2 as YNFKEQ. Trimming took off 0 bases at V and 4 bases at J, with 10 bases between the two ends. The CDR3 is 15 residues long.

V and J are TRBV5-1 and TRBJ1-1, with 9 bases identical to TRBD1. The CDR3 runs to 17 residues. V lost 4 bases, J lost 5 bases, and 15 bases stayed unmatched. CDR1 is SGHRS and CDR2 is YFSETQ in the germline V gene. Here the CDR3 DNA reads TGCGCCAGCAGCACCGATCTGCTGGGACAGGGTCGAACTGAAGCTTTCTTT. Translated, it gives CASSTDLLGQGRTEAFF.

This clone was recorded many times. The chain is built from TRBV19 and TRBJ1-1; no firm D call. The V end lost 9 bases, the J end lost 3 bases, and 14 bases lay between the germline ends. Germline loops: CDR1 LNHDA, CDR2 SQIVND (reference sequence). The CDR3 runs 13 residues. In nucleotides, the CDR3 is TGTGCCAGCGGCGCAAAGGGAGACACTGAAGCTTTCTTT. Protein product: CASGAKGDTEAFF.

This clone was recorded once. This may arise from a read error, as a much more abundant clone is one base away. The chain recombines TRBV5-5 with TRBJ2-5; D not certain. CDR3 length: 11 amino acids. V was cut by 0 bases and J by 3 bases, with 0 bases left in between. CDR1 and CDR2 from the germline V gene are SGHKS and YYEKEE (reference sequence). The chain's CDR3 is CASSLEETQYF. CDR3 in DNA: TGTGCCAGCAGCTTGGAAGAGACCCAGTACTTC.

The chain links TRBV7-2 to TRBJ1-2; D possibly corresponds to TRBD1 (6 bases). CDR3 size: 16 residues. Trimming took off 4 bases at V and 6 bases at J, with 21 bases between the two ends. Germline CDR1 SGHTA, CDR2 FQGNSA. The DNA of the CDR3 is TGTGCCAGCAGCTCCCCAAGGGCTTACAGGGCTGATGGCTACACCTTC. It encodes CASSSPRAYRADGYTF.

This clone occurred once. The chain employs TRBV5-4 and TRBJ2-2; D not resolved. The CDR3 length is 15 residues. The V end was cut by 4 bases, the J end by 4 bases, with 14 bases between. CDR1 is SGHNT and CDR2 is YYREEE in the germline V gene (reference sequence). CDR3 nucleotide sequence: TGTGCCAGCAGCCTCTCTGAGCTACCCACCGGGGAGCTGTTTTTT. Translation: CASSLSELPTGELFF.